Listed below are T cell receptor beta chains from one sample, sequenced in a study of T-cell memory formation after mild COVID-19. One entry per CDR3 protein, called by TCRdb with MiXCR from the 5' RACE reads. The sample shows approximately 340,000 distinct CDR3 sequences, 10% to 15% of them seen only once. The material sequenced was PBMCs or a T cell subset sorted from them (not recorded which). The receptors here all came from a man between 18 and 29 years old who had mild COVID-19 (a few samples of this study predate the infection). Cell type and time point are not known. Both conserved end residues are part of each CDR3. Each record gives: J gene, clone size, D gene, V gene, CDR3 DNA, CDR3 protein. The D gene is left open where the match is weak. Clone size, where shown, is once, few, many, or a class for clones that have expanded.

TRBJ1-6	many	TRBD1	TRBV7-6	TGTGCCAGCAGCTTAGGAGGGACAGGGGGTTCACCCCTCCACTTT	CASSLGGTGGSPLHF
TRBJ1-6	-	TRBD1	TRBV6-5	TGTGCCAGCAGTTACTCGACGACAGGGGAGGGATCACCCCTCCACTTT	CASSYSTTGEGSPLHF
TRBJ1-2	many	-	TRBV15	TGTGCCACCAGCAGAACCACCCCAGGCTATGGCTACACCTTC	CATSRTTPGYGYTF
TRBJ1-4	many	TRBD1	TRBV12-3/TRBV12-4	TGTGCCAGCAGCCGACAGGGGGCTGAAAAACTGTTTTTT	CASSRQGAEKLFF
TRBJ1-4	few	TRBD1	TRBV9	TGTGCCAGCAGCGTAGCGGCGAGGGCAGGGGGCAGCGAAAAACTGTTTTTT	CASSVAARAGGSEKLFF
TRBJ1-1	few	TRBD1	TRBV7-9	TGTGCCAGCAGCCAGACAGGGGACACTGAAGCTTTCTTT	CASSQTGDTEAFF
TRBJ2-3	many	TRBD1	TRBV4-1	TGCGCCAGCAGCCAGGGGACCAGGACAGGGGGAGATACGCAGTATTTT	CASSQGTRTGGDTQYF
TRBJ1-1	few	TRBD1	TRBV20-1	TGCAGTGCTAGAGAAGGGACAGGGGGGCCTGAAGCTTTCTTT	CSAREGTGGPEAFF
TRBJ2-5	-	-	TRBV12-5	TGTGCTAGTGGTCTTGTCGCTGGGGCGTACCAAGAGACCCAGTACTTC	CASGLVAGAYQETQYF
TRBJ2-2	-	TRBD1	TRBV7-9	TGTGCCAGCAGCTCACCGGGACAGAGAACGGGGGAGCTGTTTTTT	CASSSPGQRTGELFF
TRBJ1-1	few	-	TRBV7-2	TGTGCCAGCAGCTTATTTGGGGGGAGAGCTTTCTTT	CASSLFGGRAFF
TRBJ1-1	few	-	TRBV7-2	TGTGCCAGCAGCTTCTGGGGTGGCGGCACTGAAGCTTTCTTT	CASSFWGGGTEAFF
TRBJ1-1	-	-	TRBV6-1	TGTGCCAGCATTAGCGGGGGGCACAACACTGAAGCTTTCTTT	CASISGGHNTEAFF
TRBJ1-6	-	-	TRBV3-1	TGTGCCAGCAGCCATGATGGGAGCTTCTTCAATTCACCCCTCCACTTT	CASSHDGSFFNSPLHF
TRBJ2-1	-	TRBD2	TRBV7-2	TGTGCCAGCAGCTTAGGGCAGGGACTAGGAGGTGAGCAGTTCTTC	CASSLGQGLGGEQFF
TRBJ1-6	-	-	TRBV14	TGTGCCAGCAGCCAAGAGATACGGGGCAATTCACCCCTCCACTTT	CASSQEIRGNSPLHF
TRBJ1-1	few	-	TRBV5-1	TGCGCCAGCTCCCCGGAGGGCAGGGCGGCGGCTTTCTTT	CASSPEGRAAAFF